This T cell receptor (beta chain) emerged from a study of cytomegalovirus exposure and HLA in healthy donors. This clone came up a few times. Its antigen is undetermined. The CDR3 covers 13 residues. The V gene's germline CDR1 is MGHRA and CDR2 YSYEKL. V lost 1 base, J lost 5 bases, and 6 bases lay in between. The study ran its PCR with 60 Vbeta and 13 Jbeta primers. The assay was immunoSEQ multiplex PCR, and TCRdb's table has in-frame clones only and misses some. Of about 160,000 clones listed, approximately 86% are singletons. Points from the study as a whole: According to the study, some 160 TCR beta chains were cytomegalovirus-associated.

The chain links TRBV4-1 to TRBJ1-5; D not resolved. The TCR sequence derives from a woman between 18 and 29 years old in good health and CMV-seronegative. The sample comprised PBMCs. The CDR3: CASSQARDQPQHF. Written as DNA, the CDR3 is TGCGCCAGCAGCCAAGCGAGAGATCAGCCCCAGCATTTT.